This TCR beta chain was recovered during a study of cytotoxic CD8 clonotypes in ibrutinib-treated CLL. Study-wide context: After treatment lasting a median 12 months, range 6 to 36, response samples were collected.

The CDR3 is made up of 15 amino acids. Between the trimmed V and J ends, which lost 5 bases and 8 bases, there was a span of 18 bases. Germline CDR1 is SGHTA and CDR2 is FQGNSA. Method: immunoSEQ multiplex PCR; TCRdb's copy keeps in-frame clones and lacks some. The data contain around 91,000 clones, about 82% of them singletons. This TCR was recovered from a human donor with chronic lymphocytic leukemia. The sample here was PBMCs, taken before ibrutinib treatment. The chain joins TRBV7-2 to TRBJ1-4, with TRBD1 as a possible D gene (6 bases). CDR3 residues: CASSPDGGAGEKLFF. The CDR3 nucleotides read TGTGCCAGCAGCCCCGATGGGGGGGCAGGAGAAAAACTGTTTTTT.